A selection of T cell receptor beta chains follows, all from one sample in a study of T cell repertoires in cytomegalovirus infection. TCRdb redid the calling of the reads with MiXCR, one entry per CDR3 protein. The repertoire holds hundreds of thousands of distinct CDR3 sequences, with 30% to 40% as singletons. These TCRs' antigens remain unknown. Sequencing was performed on cultured CD8+ T cells from PBMCs, taken from culture after CMV antigen stimulation. The receptors were gathered from a human donor in good health (CMV status not recorded). Some clones in this sample may be carry-over from other donors' samples. Each CDR3 is given with its conserved first and last residue. Each record gives: J gene, D gene, V gene, clone size, CDR3 protein, CDR3 DNA. A D gene is named only where the DNA matches it firmly. A row's size may be missing; if present it is once, few, many or a size class.

TRBJ1-2 - TRBV5-6 - CASSLVTYGYTF TGTGCCAGCAGCTTGGTAACCTATGGCTACACCTTC
TRBJ1-1 TRBD1 TRBV6-2/TRBV6-3 - CASSYDRGLGTEAFF TGTGCCAGCAGTTACGACAGGGGGCTGGGGACTGAAGCTTTCTTT
TRBJ2-1 - TRBV7-6 few CASSPRGGEQFF TGTGCCAGCAGCCCTAGGGGGGGTGAGCAGTTCTTC
TRBJ2-1 - TRBV7-2 many CASSLGGGHEQFF TGTGCCAGCAGCTTGGGGGGAGGCCATGAGCAGTTCTTC
TRBJ1-4 - TRBV27 - CASSLFGGGEKLFF TGTGCCAGCAGTTTATTTGGGGGCGGTGAAAAACTGTTTTTT
TRBJ2-1 TRBD1 TRBV10-3 - CATTGTAYNEQFF TGTGCCACCACGGGGACAGCCTACAATGAGCAGTTCTTC
TRBJ2-3 - TRBV7-8 - CASSWPEGRDTQYF TGTGCCAGCAGCTGGCCTGAGGGCAGAGATACGCAGTATTTT
TRBJ2-1 TRBD2 TRBV20-1 few CSATWTSGIYYNEQFF TGCAGTGCTACCTGGACTAGCGGGATCTACTACAATGAGCAGTTCTTC
TRBJ1-1 TRBD1 TRBV7-4 few CASSSTGGQNTEAFF TGTGCCAGCAGCTCAACAGGGGGCCAAAACACTGAAGCTTTCTTT
TRBJ1-5 - TRBV7-9 few CASSSGQIQPQHF TGTGCCAGCAGCTCCGGACAGATTCAGCCCCAGCATTTT
TRBJ1-1 TRBD1 TRBV7-2 many CASSIDRGRDTEAFF TGTGCCAGCAGCATTGACAGGGGAAGAGACACTGAAGCTTTCTTT
TRBJ1-1 - TRBV6-2/TRBV6-3 - CASSTGDLSEAFF TGTGCCAGCAGTACTGGGGACTTATCTGAAGCTTTCTTT
TRBJ1-5 TRBD1 TRBV19 - CASTFGTALQPQHF TGTGCCAGTACCTTCGGGACAGCCCTACAGCCCCAGCATTTT
TRBJ2-1 - TRBV27 few CATRLSSYNEQFF TGTGCCACTCGACTTAGCTCCTACAATGAGCAGTTCTTC
TRBJ1-4 - TRBV4-3 - CASSPGGEWLFF TGCGCCAGCAGCCCCGGGGGAGAGTGGCTGTTTTTT
TRBJ2-7 - TRBV27 - CASREGLLPYEQYF TGTGCCAGCAGAGAAGGACTGCTTCCCTACGAGCAGTACTTC
TRBJ2-2 - TRBV7-9 - CASSQYGQSDTGELFF TGTGCCAGCAGCCAATATGGACAGTCCGACACCGGGGAGCTGTTTTTT
TRBJ1-2 - TRBV6-1 once CASSSRRRGDYGYTF TGTGCCAGCAGTAGCCGGCGCCGAGGAGACTATGGCTACACCTTC
TRBJ2-3 - TRBV9 few CASSVVTGRPTDTQYF TGTGCCAGCAGCGTAGTAACAGGCCGACCGACAGATACGCAGTATTTT
TRBJ2-1 TRBD2 TRBV7-8 - CASSLLAGDHNEQFF TGTGCCAGCAGCCTGCTAGCGGGGGACCACAATGAGCAGTTCTTC
TRBJ1-1 TRBD1 TRBV7-6 many CASVGTGNTEAFF TGTGCCAGCGTTGGGACAGGGAACACTGAAGCTTTCTTT
TRBJ2-1 - TRBV4-1 - CASSQDSSPVDEQFF TGCGCCAGCAGCCAAGATTCAAGCCCGGTGGATGAGCAGTTCTTC
TRBJ2-3 TRBD1 TRBV7-9 few CASSATGESTDTQYF TGTGCCAGCAGCGCCACAGGGGAAAGCACAGATACGCAGTATTTT
TRBJ1-2 - TRBV5-6 - CASSFWPSGDPYGYTF TGTGCCAGCAGCTTCTGGCCCTCAGGGGACCCCTATGGCTACACCTTC
TRBJ2-5 - TRBV15 few CATTGSGTDVETQYF TGTGCCACCACAGGATCCGGGACTGATGTTGAGACCCAGTACTTC
TRBJ2-1 TRBD1 TRBV5-6 once CASSLRRGLNEQFF TGTGCCAGCAGCTTAAGAAGGGGGCTCAATGAGCAGTTCTTC
TRBJ1-1 - TRBV7-2 many CASSLNRYRGNTEAFF TGTGCCAGCAGCTTAAACCGCTACAGAGGGAACACTGAAGCTTTCTTT
TRBJ1-2 - TRBV12-3/TRBV12-4 - CASSLRAQGTYGYTF TGTGCCAGCAGTTTAAGGGCACAGGGAACCTATGGCTACACCTTC
TRBJ2-7 - TRBV2 - CASRGEFYEQYF TGTGCCAGCAGAGGCGAGTTCTACGAGCAGTACTTC
TRBJ2-1 - TRBV7-6 many CASSQDLSSYNEQFF TGTGCCAGCAGCCAGGACCTTAGCTCCTACAATGAGCAGTTCTTC
TRBJ2-1 TRBD2 TRBV4-1 - CASSQAGPLAGGYNEQFF TGCGCCAGCAGCCAAGCCGGACCCCTAGCGGGGGGGTACAATGAGCAGTTCTTC
TRBJ1-3 - TRBV9 - CASSVAKAGNTIYF TGTGCCAGCAGCGTAGCGAAGGCTGGAAACACCATATATTTT
TRBJ2-5 TRBD1 TRBV5-1 many CASSQTGGRQETQYF TGCGCCAGCAGCCAGACAGGGGGCAGGCAAGAGACCCAGTACTTC
TRBJ2-1 - TRBV7-6 many CASSSESYNEQFF TGTGCCAGCAGCTCGGAGAGCTACAATGAGCAGTTCTTC
TRBJ2-3 - TRBV6-1 few CASSEAGGQRTDTQYF TGTGCCAGCAGCGAAGCGGGCGGCCAGCGCACAGATACGCAGTATTTT
TRBJ1-1 - TRBV6-5 - CASSQQGEAFF TGTGCCAGCAGTCAACAGGGTGAAGCTTTCTTT
TRBJ2-4 TRBD2 TRBV7-9 - CASSSSGGLAKNIQYF TGTGCCAGCAGCTCCAGCGGGGGACTAGCCAAAAACATTCAGTACTTC
TRBJ1-5 - TRBV28 many CASRGENIVQPQHF TGTGCCAGCAGAGGGGAGAACATAGTTCAGCCCCAGCATTTT